What follows are 26 T cell receptor beta chains derived from one specimen sequenced in a study of a mutant IDH1 vaccine in newly diagnosed glioma. Their antigens remain unidentified. Sample time point: week 11, during vaccination. A single vaccine dose contained 300 ug of mutant IDH1 20-mer peptide, and topical imiquimod was used with it. Produced via immunoSEQ multiplex PCR; TCRdb's table is partial and in-frame only. Altogether roughly 110,000 clones are present, 85% to 90% being singletons, with the ten largest covering 0.6% to 0.7%. Source: PBMCs, taken from a glioma patient whose treatment included an IDH1 peptide vaccine. The receptor set was obtained from a woman aged 45 to 65 with glioma.

The chain is built from TRBV10-3 and TRBJ2-3; possible D gene TRBD2, 6 bases. Trimming removed 0 bases at V and 4 bases at J, with 8 bases between. Germline V CDR1 and CDR2: ENHRY, SYGVKD. The length of the CDR3 is 14 residues. The chain's CDR3 is CAISESRLADTQYF. CDR3 nucleotides: TGTGCCATCAGTGAGTCACGACTAGCAGATACGCAGTATTTT.

This clone was seen a single time. The chain combines TRBV2 with TRBJ1-5, with a possible D match to TRBD1 (5 bases). In germline, CDR1 is SNHLY, CDR2 FYNNEI. The V end was cut by 7 bases, the J end by 0 bases, with 10 bases between. The CDR3 has 14 amino acids. Written as DNA, the CDR3 is TGTGCCAGCACGGACATGTATAGCAATCAGCCCCAGCATTTT. Protein: CASTDMYSNQPQHF.

The chain combines TRBV30 with TRBJ2-5; 8 bases are a match to TRBD1. Trimming removed 2 bases from V and 5 bases from J; junction bases left unmatched: 16. The CDR3 totals 17 residues. The V gene's germline CDR1 is GTSNPN and CDR2 SVGIG (reference sequence). CDR3 loop: CAWSRPTGEGDGETQYF. The CDR3, as DNA: TGTGCCTGGAGTCGACCGACAGGGGAAGGCGATGGGGAGACCCAGTACTTC.

The V and J genes are TRBV30 and TRBJ1-5; D is unresolved. Trimming shortened V by 0 bases and J by 2 bases, and 8 bases separated the two germline ends. The CDR3 spans 14 residues. Germline assignment: CDR1 GTSNPN and CDR2 SVGIG (reference sequence). In DNA form, the CDR3 reads TGTGCCTGGAGTGTACAGCCCGGCAATCAGCCCCAGCATTTT. Translated: CAWSVQPGNQPQHF.

J is TRBJ2-7 and V is TRBV9; 8 nucleotides line up with TRBD2. J was trimmed by 3 bases and V by 4 bases; bases with no gene match: 3. The CDR3 consists of 13 residues. CDR1 is SGDLS, CDR2 YYNGEE, per germline. The DNA of the CDR3 is TGTGCCAGCAGCACGGGAGGGGGCTACGAGCAGTACTTC. Translating gives CASSTGGGYEQYF.

The chain recombines TRBV5-1 with TRBJ1-4; no definite D call. Germline CDR1 SGHRS, CDR2 YFSETQ. CDR3 length: 15 amino acids. V was shortened by 0 bases and J by 7 bases, with 13 bases between the two germline ends. CDR3 in DNA: TGCGCCAGCAGCTTGGAGGGCGCCTCGGGTGAAAAACTGTTTTTT. Translation: CASSLEGASGEKLFF. The variable domain in full, completed from reference TRBV5-1 and TRBJ1-4, reads KAGVTQTPRYLIKTRGQQVTLSCSPISGHRSVSWYQQTPGQGLQFLFEYFSETQRNKGNFPGRFSGRQFSNSRSEMNVSTLELGDSALYLCASSLEGASGEKLFFGSGTQLSVL.

The chain combines TRBV11-2 with TRBJ2-2, with D maybe TRBD1 (7 bases). Deletions cut 5 bases from V and 2 bases from J, with 18 bases between. Looked up from germline, CDR1 is SGHAT and CDR2 is FQNNGV. The CDR3 loop spans 17 amino acids. The chain's CDR3 is CASSPFGGGYNTGELFF. CDR3 coding DNA: TGTGCCAGCAGCCCCTTTGGAGGGGGCTACAACACCGGGGAGCTGTTTTTT.

This clone was seen once. The V call is TRBV28, the J call TRBJ1-1, with a weak D call TRBD1 (5 bases). CDR3 length: 13 residues. Germline loops: CDR1 MDHEN, CDR2 SYDVKM. V was shortened by 6 bases and J by 11 bases, with 19 bases between the two germline ends. The CDR3 protein is CASSQGRPVAAFF. The CDR3 bases are TGTGCCAGCAGCCAGGGACGGCCGGTAGCTGCTTTCTTT.

The V call is TRBV27, the J call TRBJ1-1, with 7 bases that match TRBD1. Germline V CDR1 and CDR2: MNHEY, SMNVEV (reference sequence). The V and J ends lost 3 bases and 1 base, in that order; junction bases with no gene match: 5. The length of the CDR3 is 15 residues. The CDR3 bases are TGTGCCAGCAGTTTGAGAGGGGGCCGGAACACTGAAGCTTTCTTT. Translated, it gives CASSLRGGRNTEAFF.

The V call is TRBV6-5, the J call TRBJ1-2; the D gene is possibly TRBD1 (6 bases). Germline CDR1 and CDR2: MNHEY and SVGAGI. The CDR3 sequence is 13 residues long. V lost 0 bases and J 6 bases, leaving 8 bases between the germline ends. CDR3: CASSYSAGDGYTF. Written as DNA, the CDR3 is TGTGCCAGCAGTTACTCGGCAGGGGATGGCTACACCTTC.

This clone came up once. The chain employs TRBV2 and TRBJ2-7, with a weak D call TRBD2 (6 bases). CDR1 and CDR2 (germline): SNHLY, FYNNEI. V dropped 7 bases and J dropped 0 bases, with 19 bases sitting between them. The CDR3 runs 16 residues. The DNA of the CDR3 is TGTGCCAGCATCCAGGAGGGCCGGGGGAGCTCCTACGAGCAGTACTTC. Protein product: CASIQEGRGSSYEQYF.

The V gene is TRBV4-2, the J gene TRBJ1-1; D remains unclear. The germline V gene has CDR1 LGHNA and CDR2 YNFKEQ. The CDR3 sequence is 15 residues long. Trimming took off 0 bases at V and 4 bases at J, with 12 bases between the two ends. The CDR3 sequence is CASSQDTFETTEAFF. Here the CDR3 DNA reads TGTGCCAGCAGCCAAGACACCTTCGAGACCACTGAAGCTTTCTTT.

The V and J genes are TRBV29-1 and TRBJ1-2; possible D gene TRBD1, 6 bases. The CDR3 has 13 amino acids. The germline gives CDR1 SQVTM, CDR2 ANQGSEA. Between the trimmed V and J ends, which lost 5 bases and 4 bases, there was a span of 14 bases. CDR3 nucleotide sequence: TGCAGCGTTCAAACAGGGAGGGCCTATGGCTACACCTTC. Residues: CSVQTGRAYGYTF. Combining the CDR3 with reference TRBV29-1 and TRBJ1-2 gives the whole variable domain SAVISQKPSRDICQRGTSLTIQCQVDSQVTMMFWYRQQPGQSLTLIATANQGSEATYESGFVIDKFPISRPNLTFSTLTVSNMSPEDSSIYLCSVQTGRAYGYTFGSGTRLTVV.

This clone was seen once. This chain joins TRBV6-1 and TRBJ2-7; tentatively, D is TRBD1 (6 bases). The germline CDR1 and CDR2 sequences are MNHNS and SASEGT. CDR3 length equals 14 residues. Trimming shortened V by 8 bases and J by 0 bases, and 14 bases separated the two germline ends. The CDR3 DNA is TGTGCCAGCGGGGGCAGGGGCCTCTCCTACGAGCAGTACTTC. Its translation is CASGGRGLSYEQYF.

The chain uses TRBV19 and TRBJ2-1; D may correspond to TRBD1 or TRBD2 (6 bases each). Germline CDR1 LNHDA, CDR2 SQIVND (reference sequence). CDR3 size: 15 residues. V lost 6 bases, J lost 10 bases, and 22 bases lay in between. The CDR3 here is CASSSPRGGTSEQFF. The CDR3 bases are TGTGCCAGTAGCTCCCCAAGAGGGGGGACAAGCGAGCAGTTCTTC.

This rearrangement joins TRBV10-3 to TRBJ1-5; D may be TRBD1 (5 bases). Deletions cut 6 bases from V and 6 bases from J, with 18 bases between. The CDR3 has 15 amino acids. Per the germline V gene, CDR1 is ENHRY and CDR2 is SYGVKD. CDR3 protein: CAISHGDRGRQPQHF. CDR3 DNA: TGTGCCATCAGCCACGGAGACAGAGGGCGTCAGCCCCAGCATTTT.

The V call is TRBV7-9, the J call TRBJ2-5; D is unclear. From germline, CDR1 is SEHNR and CDR2 FQNEAQ (reference sequence). V was trimmed by 5 bases and J by 4 bases, leaving 11 bases between them. The CDR3 runs to 13 residues. CDR3 in amino acids: CASSLPRGETQYF. DNA for the CDR3: TGTGCCAGCAGCCTTCCTAGAGGAGAGACCCAGTACTTC.

J is TRBJ2-7 and V is TRBV29-1; 8 bases match TRBD1. Trimming cost V 4 bases and J 6 bases; bases outside gene matches: 11. In germline, CDR1 is SQVTM, CDR2 ANQGSEA. The CDR3 has 14 residues. CDR3 in DNA: TGCAGCGTTGGTTCCGAGACAGGGGCTCGCGAGCAGTACTTC. Amino acid sequence: CSVGSETGAREQYF.

The genes are TRBV7-9 and TRBJ1-3; a possible D gene is TRBD1 (6 bases). Per the germline V gene, CDR1 is SEHNR and CDR2 is FQNEAQ (reference sequence). Trimming shortened V by 5 bases and J by 2 bases, and 13 bases separated the two germline ends. This CDR3 has 15 residues. In DNA form, the CDR3 reads TGTGCCAGCAGCCCACAACAGGGAACTGGAAACACCATATATTTT. It encodes CASSPQQGTGNTIYF.

The chain joins TRBV5-8 to TRBJ1-5, with TRBD1 matching over 9 bases. This CDR3 is built from 17 residues. Germline CDR1 reads SGHTS; CDR2 reads YDEGEE. The J segment lost 1 base and the V segment lost 1 base, leaving 6 bases of the junction unmatched. Here the CDR3 DNA reads TGTGCCAGCAGCTTGTGGGGGACAGGGACAAGCAATCAGCCCCAGCATTTT. Protein: CASSLWGTGTSNQPQHF.

A remark on this clone: At one boundary the junction diverges from the germline segment, which might be a read error. V gene TRBV30 combines with J gene TRBJ1-1; TRBD1 matches 7 bases. The length of the CDR3 is 14 residues. Germline CDR1 is GTSNPN and CDR2 is SVGIG (reference sequence). CDR3 amino acids: CAWSTDRRNTDAFF. The CDR3 DNA reads as TGTGCCTGGAGTACGGACAGGAGAAACACTGATGCGTTCTTC.

The chain combines TRBV4-1 with TRBJ2-1, with 10 bases identical to TRBD2. The CDR3 spans 19 residues. Germline assignment: CDR1 MGHRA and CDR2 YSYEKL. V lost 0 bases and J lost 5; bases outside the gene matches: 13. The CDR3 loop reads CASSQDRGTSEIKDNEQFF. CDR3 bases: TGCGCCAGCAGCCAAGATCGGGGGACTAGCGAAATAAAAGACAATGAGCAGTTCTTC.

This chain links TRBV7-9 with TRBJ2-1, with 12 bases lining up with TRBD2. Germline lookup yields CDR1 SEHNR and CDR2 FQNEAQ (reference sequence). This CDR3 has 15 residues. J lost 7 bases, V lost 5 bases, and 6 bases had no gene match. The CDR3 DNA follows: TGTGCCAGCAGCCCACTAGCGGGAGGAGGGAATGAGCAGTTCTTC. This gives the protein CASSPLAGGGNEQFF.

V is TRBV5-5 and J is TRBJ2-5; the D gene is possibly TRBD1 (6 bases). CDR3 length equals 17 residues. The germline V and J ends were trimmed by 0 bases and 3 bases, with 18 bases remaining between them. CDR1 SGHKS and CDR2 YYEKEE come from the germline V gene (reference sequence). The CDR3 reads CASSLDPGLGAKETQYF. CDR3 sequence (DNA): TGTGCCAGCAGCTTGGATCCGGGGTTGGGGGCGAAAGAGACCCAGTACTTC. The whole variable domain, remainder taken from reference TRBV5-5 and TRBJ2-5, is DAGVTQSPTHLIKTRGQQVTLRCSPISGHKSVSWYQQVLGQGPQFIFQYYEKEERGRGNFPDRFSARQFPNYSSELNVNALLLGDSALYLCASSLDPGLGAKETQYFGPGTRLLVL.

V usage is TRBV28 and J usage is TRBJ2-5; the D is unclear. The CDR3 loop spans 13 amino acids. Trimming took off 8 bases at V and 4 bases at J, with 14 bases between the two ends. From germline, CDR1 is MDHEN and CDR2 SYDVKM. CDR3 in amino acids: CASSLPTPETQYF. The CDR3, as DNA: TGTGCCAGCTCTCTCCCCACGCCAGAGACCCAGTACTTC.

The chain employs TRBV14 and TRBJ2-7, with a weak D call TRBD1 (6 bases). V was clipped by 0 bases and J by 4 bases, with 13 bases between them. Germline values: CDR1 SGHDN, CDR2 FVKESK. CDR3 length equals 15 residues. Here the CDR3 reads CASSQDWTVLYEQYF. CDR3 nucleotide sequence: TGTGCCAGCAGCCAAGATTGGACAGTCCTTTACGAGCAGTACTTC.